The clone carrying this TCR beta chain was counted only a few times. Its matching antigen is unknown. Treatment here: roughly 10-day PBMC culture with coronavirus spike peptide pools or control peptides (ViraFEST assay). V lost 2 bases and J 4 bases, leaving 12 bases between the germline ends. The germline gives CDR1 SGHAT, CDR2 FQNNGV. The CDR3 runs 14 residues. The Oncomine TCR Beta short-read assay sequenced DNA from cultured CD4+ T cells. MiXCR, run by TCRdb on the PCR reads, gives a single entry per CDR3 protein. The sample has roughly 15,000 distinct CDR3 sequences; about 46% are singletons. The sample originates from a study of vaccination and CD4 T cells after COVID-19.

The chain has TRBV11-2 and TRBJ2-7, with D maybe TRBD2 (5 bases). The sample taken for sequencing was CD4+ T cells from blood, cultured in vitro. This TCR was sampled from a human donor who had recovered from COVID-19. CDR3 in DNA: TGTGCCAGCAGCTTAACGGCCGGGATATACGAGCAGTACTTC. This sequence encodes CASSLTAGIYEQYF.